A single sample gave rise to the 15 T cell receptor beta chains below, sequenced in a study of T-cell memory formation after mild COVID-19. TCRdb redid the calling of the 5' RACE reads with MiXCR, one entry per CDR3 protein. The table lists about half a million distinct CDR3 sequences, 18% of them singletons, with 9% to 15% in the top ten. Specimen: PBMCs or a T cell subset sorted from them (not recorded which). The origin of the receptors is an adult woman who had mild COVID-19 (a few samples of this study predate the infection). Cell type and time point are not known.

In its sample, this clonotype was seen a few times. The chain couples TRBV20-1 to TRBJ1-5; 10 nucleotides agree with TRBD1. J lost 6 bases, V lost 5 bases, and 7 bases had no gene match. The CDR3 sequence is 14 residues long. The germline CDR1 and CDR2 sequences are DFQATT and SNEGSKA (reference sequence). CDR3 sequence reads: CSAFRQGAGQPQHF. CDR3 DNA sequence: TGCAGTGCTTTTAGACAGGGGGCAGGTCAGCCCCAGCATTTT.

The rearrangement joins TRBV3-1 to TRBJ2-1, with 8 bases fitting TRBD2. This CDR3 spans 15 amino acids. The ends lost 4 bases at V and 4 bases at J; junction bases unmatched: 6. The germline V gene encodes CDR1 LGHDT and CDR2 YNNKEL (reference sequence). The CDR3 bases are TGTGCCAGCAGCCCCCGGGGGGGGGATTACAATGAGCAGTTCTTC. It is translated as CASSPRGGDYNEQFF.

This clonotype was found a few times. The genes are TRBV12-3 or TRBV12-4 and TRBJ2-7; no reliable D call. This CDR3 is built from 14 residues. Trimming stripped 10 bases from V and 3 bases from J, with 19 bases between. The CDR3, as DNA: TGTGCCATCCAGCAGTTATCACTCCTCTACGAGCAGTACTTC. Protein sequence: CAIQQLSLLYEQYF.

J is TRBJ1-1 and V is TRBV5-5; 7 bases line up with TRBD1. CDR1 and CDR2 from the germline V gene are SGHKS and YYEKEE (reference sequence). J was trimmed by 3 bases and V by 1 base; bases with no gene match: 6. There are 15 residues in the CDR3. CDR3 loop: CASSLSIQGDTEAFF. CDR3 coding DNA: TGTGCCAGCAGCTTGTCAATTCAGGGGGACACTGAAGCTTTCTTT.

This clonotype has only a few counts. The chain recombines TRBV7-2 with TRBJ2-7; 9 bases line up with TRBD2. This CDR3 contains 15 residues. J gave up 3 bases and V 6 bases, and 9 bases lay outside the gene matches. CDR1 SGHTA and CDR2 FQGNSA come from the germline V gene. In DNA, the CDR3 is TGTGCCAGCAGTTCCATCACAGCGGGGGGCTACGAGCAGTACTTC. Encoded protein: CASSSITAGGYEQYF.

Points on this clonotype: Since a much larger clone is just one base distant, this may be a read error. The rearrangement links TRBV9 to TRBJ1-2, with TRBD1 as a possible D gene (5 bases). This CDR3 is built from 15 residues. Germline V gives CDR1 SGDLS, CDR2 YYNGEE. CDR3 region: CASRVGWAGTYGYTF. The CDR3 nucleotides are TGTGCCAGCAGAGTAGGTTGGGCAGGGACCTATGGCTACACCTTC.

In its sample, this clonotype was seen a few times. This sequence joins TRBV29-1 and TRBJ2-3; the D gene is possibly TRBD2 (5 bases). Germline CDR1 and CDR2: SQVTM and ANQGSEA. This CDR3 comprises 12 residues. The V end was cut by 5 bases, the J end by 2 bases, with 8 bases between. The CDR3 spells CSVSGITDTQYF. The CDR3 nucleotides read TGCAGCGTTTCCGGGATCACAGATACGCAGTATTTT.

The rearrangement joins TRBV3-1 to TRBJ2-7; 7 bases line up with TRBD2. The CDR3 extends over 17 amino acids. Germline loops: CDR1 LGHDT, CDR2 YNNKEL (reference sequence). V lost 1 base to trimming and J lost 3 bases; unmatched junction nucleotides: 12. CDR3 DNA: TGTGCCAGCAGCCAAGGTGGACTAGTTCTACCCCTCTACGAGCAGTACTTC. Its protein is CASSQGGLVLPLYEQYF.

This clonotype has more than one count but fewer than ten. The CDR3 DNA reads TGTGCCAGCAGTTTAAGCTTCCAGGGGAGGCAGCAGTACTTC. Its translation is CASSLSFQGRQQYF. The rearrangement joins TRBV12-3 or TRBV12-4 to TRBJ2-7; D might be TRBD1 or TRBD2, each matching 6 bases. V lost 2 bases, J lost 8 bases, and 16 bases lay in between. The CDR3 extends over 14 amino acids.

This clonotype has only a few counts. V gene TRBV12-3 or TRBV12-4 combines with J gene TRBJ1-5, with 8 bases that match TRBD1. V lost 5 bases, J lost 3 bases, and 15 bases stayed unmatched. The CDR3 runs to 18 residues. In DNA form, the CDR3 reads TGTGCCAGCAGTGCCTCCCCGGACAGGGAAGGAGACAATCAGCCCCAGCATTTT. It is translated as CASSASPDREGDNQPQHF.

The chain couples TRBV7-2 to TRBJ1-1; D may be TRBD1 (5 bases). CDR3 size: 14 residues. Germline V gene data show CDR1 as SGHTA and CDR2 as FQGNSA. Deletions cut 6 bases from V and 3 bases from J, with 14 bases between. CDR3 region: CASRWGRRDTEAFF. CDR3 DNA: TGTGCCAGCAGGTGGGGCCGCAGGGACACTGAAGCTTTCTTT.

The V and J genes are TRBV24-1 and TRBJ2-3; possibly TRBD2 for D (6 bases). Trimming took 4 bases from V and 6 from J, leaving 16 bases between them. Germline V CDR1 and CDR2: KGHDR, SFDVKD. The CDR3 has 15 amino acids. The CDR3 sequence is CATSDLGLGGDTQYF. CDR3 in DNA: TGTGCCACCAGTGACCTCGGACTTGGGGGGGATACGCAGTATTTT.

In regard to this clonotype: One end of the junction is discordant with germline, which a read error may explain. The rearrangement links TRBV6-1 to TRBJ1-5; D gene ambiguous. The CDR3 has 16 amino acids. Germline assignment: CDR1 MNHNS and CDR2 SASEGT. The CDR3 sequence is CASSEAGGSGILPQHF. The CDR3 nucleotides are TGTGCAAGCAGTGAAGCGGGAGGGTCGGGTATCTTGCCCCAGCATTTT.

As for this clonotype: One end of the junction is discordant with germline, which a read error may explain. The chain links TRBV6-5 to TRBJ1-2; possible D gene TRBD1, 5 bases. The CDR3 sequence is 16 residues long. Germline CDR1 reads MNHEY; CDR2 reads SVGAGI. CDR3 coding DNA: TGTGCCAGCAGTTACCAGGCAGGGAAGAGTAACGATGGCTACACCTTC. Translating gives CASSYQAGKSNDGYTF.

Many counts were recorded for this clonotype. The chain employs TRBV27 and TRBJ2-3, with D perhaps assigned TRBD1 or TRBD2 (5 bases each). The germline gives CDR1 MNHEY, CDR2 SMNVEV (reference sequence). There are 16 residues in the CDR3. Trimming pared 5 bases from V and 0 bases from J, leaving 15 bases between. The CDR3 loop is CASSTQGRYSTDTQYF. In nucleotides, the CDR3 is TGTGCCAGCAGTACGCAGGGACGTTATAGCACAGATACGCAGTATTTT.